Below, one TCR beta chain is given with its context. Its target is unknown. This entry is derived from a study of identical twins. Regarding the study as a whole: The study reached conclusions through statistical analysis that was cross-sectional, not following the same donors.

Template switching created a universal primer site, and the cDNA included unique molecular identifiers. TCRdb reprocessed the 5' RACE reads with MiXCR, giving one entry per CDR3 protein. The sample lists hundreds of thousands of distinct CDR3 sequences; under 25% were seen once. This sample was shared with a second study, whose subject was yellow fever vaccine responses in identical twins.

The sequence was obtained from a woman between 18 and 29 years old in good health. Sequencing input: CD4+ T cells sorted from blood.

The CDR3 DNA sequence: TGTGCCAGCAGTATAGGGGTCGCGGGAGGGCAGTACAATGAGCAGTTCTTC. Translation gives CASSIGVAGGQYNEQFF. The rearrangement uses TRBV12-3 or TRBV12-4 and TRBJ2-1; TRBD2 matches at 9 bases. The V and J ends lost 5 bases and 4 bases, in that order; junction bases with no gene match: 12. The CDR3 runs 17 residues.